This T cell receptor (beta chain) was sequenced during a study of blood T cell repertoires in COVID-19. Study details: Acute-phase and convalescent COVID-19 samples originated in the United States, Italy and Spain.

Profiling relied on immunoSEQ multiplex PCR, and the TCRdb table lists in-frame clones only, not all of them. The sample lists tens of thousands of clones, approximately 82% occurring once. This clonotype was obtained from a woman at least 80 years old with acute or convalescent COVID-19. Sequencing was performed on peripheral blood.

Written as DNA, the CDR3 is TGTGCCAGCAGTCCGGGACAAATGAACACTGAAGCTTTCTTT. It yields the protein CASSPGQMNTEAFF. This chain uses TRBV3-1 (or the pseudogene TRBV3-2) with TRBJ1-1; weak D call: TRBD1 (6 bases). Trimming stripped 6 bases from V and 0 bases from J, with 11 bases between. CDR3 size: 14 residues. The V gene's germline CDR1 is LGHDT and CDR2 YNNKEL (reference sequence).